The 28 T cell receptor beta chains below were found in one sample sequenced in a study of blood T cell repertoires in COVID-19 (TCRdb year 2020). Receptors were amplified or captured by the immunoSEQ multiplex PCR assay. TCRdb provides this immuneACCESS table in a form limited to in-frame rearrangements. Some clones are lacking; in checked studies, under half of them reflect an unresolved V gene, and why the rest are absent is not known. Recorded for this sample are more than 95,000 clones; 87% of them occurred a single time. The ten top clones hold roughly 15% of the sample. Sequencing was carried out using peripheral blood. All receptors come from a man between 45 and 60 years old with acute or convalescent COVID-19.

The CDR3 DNA sequence: TGTGCCAGCAGCTTGGGGATAGCGGGAAACACCGGGGAGCTGTTTTTT. Translated, it gives CASSLGIAGNTGELFF. J is TRBJ2-2 and V is TRBV5-4, with TRBD2 matching 8 bases. The CDR3 is made up of 16 amino acids. Germline V gene lookup returns CDR1 SGHNT and CDR2 YYREEE (reference sequence). V gave up 0 bases and J gave up 2 bases; unmatched junction bases: 3.

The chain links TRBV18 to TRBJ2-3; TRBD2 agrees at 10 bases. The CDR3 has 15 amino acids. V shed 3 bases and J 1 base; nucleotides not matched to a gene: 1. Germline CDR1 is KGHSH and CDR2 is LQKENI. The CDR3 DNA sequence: TGTGCCAGCTCACCCCTAGCGGGGGGCACAGATACGCAGTATTTT. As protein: CASSPLAGGTDTQYF.

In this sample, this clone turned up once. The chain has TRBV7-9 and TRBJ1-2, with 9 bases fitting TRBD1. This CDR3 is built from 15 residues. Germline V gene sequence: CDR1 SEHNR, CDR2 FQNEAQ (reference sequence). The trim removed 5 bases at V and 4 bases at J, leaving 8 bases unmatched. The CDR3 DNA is TGTGCCAGCAGCGCGAGGGACAGGGCCCTCTATGGCTACACCTTC. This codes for CASSARDRALYGYTF. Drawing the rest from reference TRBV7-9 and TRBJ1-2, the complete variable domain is DTGVSQNPRHKITKRGQNVTFRCDPISEHNRLYWYRQTLGQGPEFLTYFQNEAQLEKSRLLSDRFSAERPKGSFSTLEIQRTEQGDSAMYLCASSARDRALYGYTFGSGTRLTVV.

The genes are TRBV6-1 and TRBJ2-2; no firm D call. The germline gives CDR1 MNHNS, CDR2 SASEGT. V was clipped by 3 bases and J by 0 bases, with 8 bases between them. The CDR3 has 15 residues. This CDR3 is CASSDQAPNTGELFF. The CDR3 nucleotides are TGTGCCAGCAGTGATCAGGCGCCGAACACCGGGGAGCTGTTTTTT.

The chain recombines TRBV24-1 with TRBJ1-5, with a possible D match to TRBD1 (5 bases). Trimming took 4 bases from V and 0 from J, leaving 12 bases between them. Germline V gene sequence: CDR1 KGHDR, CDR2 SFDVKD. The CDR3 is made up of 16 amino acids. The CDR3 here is CATSEGGRHSNQPQHF. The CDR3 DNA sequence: TGTGCCACCAGTGAGGGGGGACGTCATAGCAATCAGCCCCAGCATTTT.

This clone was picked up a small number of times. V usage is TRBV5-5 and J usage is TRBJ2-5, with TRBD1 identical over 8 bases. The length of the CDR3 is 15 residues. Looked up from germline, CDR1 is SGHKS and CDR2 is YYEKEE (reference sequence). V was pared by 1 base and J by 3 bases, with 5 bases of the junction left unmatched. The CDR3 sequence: CASSLQGAREETQYF. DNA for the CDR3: TGTGCCAGCAGCTTGCAGGGGGCACGGGAAGAGACCCAGTACTTC.

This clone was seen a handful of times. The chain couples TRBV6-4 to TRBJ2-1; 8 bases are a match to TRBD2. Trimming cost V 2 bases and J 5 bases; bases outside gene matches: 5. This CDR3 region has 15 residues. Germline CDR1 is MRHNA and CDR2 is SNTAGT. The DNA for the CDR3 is TGTGCCAGCAGTGACCTGGGACTAGGACACAATGAGCAGTTCTTC. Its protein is CASSDLGLGHNEQFF.

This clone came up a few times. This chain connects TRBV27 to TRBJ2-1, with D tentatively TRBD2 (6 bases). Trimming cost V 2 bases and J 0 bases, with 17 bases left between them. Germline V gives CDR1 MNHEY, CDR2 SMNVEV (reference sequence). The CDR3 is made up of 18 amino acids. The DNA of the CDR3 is TGTGCCAGCAGTTTAACTACTAGCTTCCAGAGCTCCTACAATGAGCAGTTCTTC. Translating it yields CASSLTTSFQSSYNEQFF.

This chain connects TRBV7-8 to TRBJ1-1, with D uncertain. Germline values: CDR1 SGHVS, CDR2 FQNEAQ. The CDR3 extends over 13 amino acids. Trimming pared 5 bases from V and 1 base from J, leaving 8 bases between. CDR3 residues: CASSVGRNTEAFF. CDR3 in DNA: TGTGCCAGCAGCGTGGGCCGGAACACTGAAGCTTTCTTT.

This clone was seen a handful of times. CDR3 nucleotides: TGCGCCAGCAGCCAAGATGGTAGGGCGGGAGGATCAACCGAGCAGTACTTC. This gives the protein CASSQDGRAGGSTEQYF. The genes are TRBV4-1 and TRBJ2-7; 8 bases align to TRBD2. Germline V CDR1 and CDR2: MGHRA, YSYEKL. The junction had 13 bases not matched to a gene; V was cut back by 0 bases and J by 6 bases. The CDR3 length is 17 residues.

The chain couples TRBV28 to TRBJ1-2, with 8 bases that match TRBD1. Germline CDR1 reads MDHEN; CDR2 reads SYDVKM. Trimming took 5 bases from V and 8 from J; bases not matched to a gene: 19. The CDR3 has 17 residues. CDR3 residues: CASSPPGQGLKVGGYTF. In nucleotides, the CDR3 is TGTGCCAGCAGTCCACCCGGACAGGGACTAAAGGTGGGGGGCTACACCTTC.

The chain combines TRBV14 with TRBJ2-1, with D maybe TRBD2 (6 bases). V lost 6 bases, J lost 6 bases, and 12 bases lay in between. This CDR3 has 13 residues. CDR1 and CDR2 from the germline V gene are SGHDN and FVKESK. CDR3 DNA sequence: TGTGCCAGCAGGATGGGACTCCTCAATGAGCAGTTCTTC. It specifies CASRMGLLNEQFF.

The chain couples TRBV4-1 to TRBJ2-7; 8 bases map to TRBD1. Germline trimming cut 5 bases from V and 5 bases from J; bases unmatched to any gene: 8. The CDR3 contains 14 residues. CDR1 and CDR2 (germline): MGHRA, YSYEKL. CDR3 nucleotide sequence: TGCGCCAGCAGCATAACGACAGGGGCAGACGAGCAGTACTTC. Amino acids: CASSITTGADEQYF.

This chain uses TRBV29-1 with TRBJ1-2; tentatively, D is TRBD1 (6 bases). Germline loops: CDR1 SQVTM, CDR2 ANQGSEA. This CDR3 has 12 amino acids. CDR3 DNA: TGCAGTGGCGGGGGACAAGGCTATGGCTACACCTTC. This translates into CSGGGQGYGYTF. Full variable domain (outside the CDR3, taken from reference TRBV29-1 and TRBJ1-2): SAVISQKPSRDICQRGTSLTIQCQVDSQVTMMFWYRQQPGQSLTLIATANQGSEATYESGFVIDKFPISRPNLTFSTLTVSNMSPEDSSIYLCSGGGQGYGYTFGSGTRLTVV.

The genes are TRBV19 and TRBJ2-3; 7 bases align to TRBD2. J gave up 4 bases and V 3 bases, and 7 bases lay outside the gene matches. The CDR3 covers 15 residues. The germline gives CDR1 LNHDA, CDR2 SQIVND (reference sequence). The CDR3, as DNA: TGTGCCAGTAGTATGGCGGGGGAGGGGCCAGATACGCAGTATTTT. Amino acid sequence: CASSMAGEGPDTQYF.

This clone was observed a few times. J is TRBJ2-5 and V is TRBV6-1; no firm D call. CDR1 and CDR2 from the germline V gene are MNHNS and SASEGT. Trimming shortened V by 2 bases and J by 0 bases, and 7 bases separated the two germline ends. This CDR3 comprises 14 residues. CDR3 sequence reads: CASSERTHQETQYF. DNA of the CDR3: TGTGCCAGCAGTGAAAGAACACACCAAGAGACCCAGTACTTC.

The CDR3 nucleotides are TGTGCCACCAGCAGAGGGAGGGGCGAGCAGTACTTC. Its protein product is CATSRGRGEQYF. The V call is TRBV15, the J call TRBJ2-7; D might be TRBD2 (6 bases). Germline V gene sequence: CDR1 LNHNV, CDR2 YYDKDF (reference sequence). Trimming took off 1 base at V and 6 bases at J, with 7 bases between the two ends. This CDR3 region has 12 residues.

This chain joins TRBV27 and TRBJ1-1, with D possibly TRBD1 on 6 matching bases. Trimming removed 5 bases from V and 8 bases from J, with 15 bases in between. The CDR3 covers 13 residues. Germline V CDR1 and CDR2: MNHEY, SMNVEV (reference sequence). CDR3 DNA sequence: TGTGCCAGCAGTCAGGGGACGGCGGCGGAAGCTTTCTTT. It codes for CASSQGTAAEAFF.

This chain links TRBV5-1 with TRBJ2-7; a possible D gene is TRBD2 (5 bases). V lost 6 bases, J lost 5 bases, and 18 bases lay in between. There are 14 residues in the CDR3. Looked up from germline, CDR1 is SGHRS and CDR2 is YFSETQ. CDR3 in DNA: TGCGCCAGCACGTTTGAACGGGCCGGGGACGAGCAGTACTTC. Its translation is CASTFERAGDEQYF.

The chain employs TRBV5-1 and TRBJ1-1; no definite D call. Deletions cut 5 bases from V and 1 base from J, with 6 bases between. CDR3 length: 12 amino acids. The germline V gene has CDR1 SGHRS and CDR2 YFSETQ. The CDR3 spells CASSGPNTEAFF. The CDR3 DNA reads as TGCGCCAGCAGTGGGCCGAACACTGAAGCTTTCTTT.

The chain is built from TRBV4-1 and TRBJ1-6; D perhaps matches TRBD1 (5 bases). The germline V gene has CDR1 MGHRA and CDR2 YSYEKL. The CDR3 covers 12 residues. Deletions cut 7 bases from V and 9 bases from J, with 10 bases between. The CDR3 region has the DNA TGCGCCAGCACGACGGGGGGTTCACCCCTCCACTTT. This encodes CASTTGGSPLHF.

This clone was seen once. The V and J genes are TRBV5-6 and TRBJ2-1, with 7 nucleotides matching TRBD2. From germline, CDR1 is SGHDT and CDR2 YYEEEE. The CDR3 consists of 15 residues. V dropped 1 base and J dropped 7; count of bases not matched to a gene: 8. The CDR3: CASSLTERDWNEQFF. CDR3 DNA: TGTGCCAGCAGCTTGACAGAGCGGGATTGGAATGAGCAGTTCTTC.

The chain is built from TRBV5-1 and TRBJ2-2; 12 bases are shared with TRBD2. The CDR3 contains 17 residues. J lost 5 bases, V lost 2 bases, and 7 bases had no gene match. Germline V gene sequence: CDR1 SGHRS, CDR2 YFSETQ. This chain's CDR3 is CASSLALLAGGTGELFF. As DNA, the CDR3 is TGCGCCAGCAGCTTAGCTTTACTAGCGGGAGGAACCGGGGAGCTGTTTTTT.

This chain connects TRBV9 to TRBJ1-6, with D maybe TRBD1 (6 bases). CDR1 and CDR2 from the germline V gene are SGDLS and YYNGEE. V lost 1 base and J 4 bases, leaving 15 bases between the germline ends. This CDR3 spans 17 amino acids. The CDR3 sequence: CASSVYRDVVYNSPLHF. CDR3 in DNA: TGTGCCAGCAGCGTATACAGGGATGTGGTGTATAATTCACCCCTCCACTTT.

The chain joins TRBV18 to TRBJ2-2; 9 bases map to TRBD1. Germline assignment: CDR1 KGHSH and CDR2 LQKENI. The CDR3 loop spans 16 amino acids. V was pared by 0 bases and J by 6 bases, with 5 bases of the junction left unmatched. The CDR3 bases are TGTGCCAGCTCACCACCGGGACAGGGATCGTCCGGGGAGCTGTTTTTT. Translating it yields CASSPPGQGSSGELFF.

CDR3 nucleotides: TGTGCCAGCAGCTTGAGTGGCGGAGCACCTAGCACAGATACGCAGTATTTT. Translating gives CASSLSGGAPSTDTQYF. The V and J genes are TRBV7-2 and TRBJ2-3; no definite D call. This CDR3 is built from 17 residues. CDR1 and CDR2 from the germline V gene are SGHTA and FQGNSA. V dropped 3 bases and J dropped 0 bases, with 16 bases sitting between them.

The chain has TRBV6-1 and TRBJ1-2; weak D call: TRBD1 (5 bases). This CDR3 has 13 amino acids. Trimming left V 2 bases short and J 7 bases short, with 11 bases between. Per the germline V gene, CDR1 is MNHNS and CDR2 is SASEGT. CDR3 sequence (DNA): TGTGCCAGCAGTGAATCCCAGGGATTTGGCTACACCTTC. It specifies CASSESQGFGYTF.

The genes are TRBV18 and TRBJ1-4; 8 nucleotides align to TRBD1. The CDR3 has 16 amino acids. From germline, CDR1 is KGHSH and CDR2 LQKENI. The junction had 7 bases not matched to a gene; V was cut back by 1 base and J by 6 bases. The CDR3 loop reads CASSPQGQGLYEKLFF. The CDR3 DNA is TGTGCCAGCTCACCACAAGGACAGGGTCTCTATGAAAAACTGTTTTTT.